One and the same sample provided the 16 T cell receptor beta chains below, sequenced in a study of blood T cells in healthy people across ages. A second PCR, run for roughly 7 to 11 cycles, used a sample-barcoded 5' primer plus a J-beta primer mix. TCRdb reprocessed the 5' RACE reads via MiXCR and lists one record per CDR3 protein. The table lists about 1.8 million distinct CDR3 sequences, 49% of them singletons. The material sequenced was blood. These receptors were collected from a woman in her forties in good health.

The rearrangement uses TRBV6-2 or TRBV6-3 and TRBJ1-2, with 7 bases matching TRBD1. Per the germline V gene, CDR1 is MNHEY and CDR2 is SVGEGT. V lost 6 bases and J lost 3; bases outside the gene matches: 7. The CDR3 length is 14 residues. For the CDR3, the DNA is TGTGCCAGCAGACCCCGGGACAGATACTATGGCTACACCTTC. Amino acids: CASRPRDRYYGYTF.

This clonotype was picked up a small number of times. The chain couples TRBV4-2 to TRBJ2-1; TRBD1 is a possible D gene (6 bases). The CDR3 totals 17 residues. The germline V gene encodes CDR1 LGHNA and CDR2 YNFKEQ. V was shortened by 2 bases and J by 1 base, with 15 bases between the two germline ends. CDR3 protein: CASSQFTGRGSYNEQFF. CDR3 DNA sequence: TGTGCCAGCAGCCAATTCACGGGCAGGGGATCCTACAATGAGCAGTTCTTC.

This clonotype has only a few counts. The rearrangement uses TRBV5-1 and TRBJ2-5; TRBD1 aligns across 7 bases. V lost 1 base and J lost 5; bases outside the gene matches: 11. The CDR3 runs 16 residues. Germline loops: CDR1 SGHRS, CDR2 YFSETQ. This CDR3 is CASSLPQTGSGETQYF. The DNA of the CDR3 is TGCGCCAGCAGCTTGCCCCAGACAGGGTCAGGGGAGACCCAGTACTTC.

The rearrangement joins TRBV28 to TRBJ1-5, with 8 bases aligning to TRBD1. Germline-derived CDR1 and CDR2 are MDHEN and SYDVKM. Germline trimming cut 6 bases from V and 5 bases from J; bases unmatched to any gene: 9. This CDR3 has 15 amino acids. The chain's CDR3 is CASRSTGGGYQPQHF. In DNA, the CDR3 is TGTGCCAGCAGGAGCACAGGGGGTGGATATCAGCCCCAGCATTTT.

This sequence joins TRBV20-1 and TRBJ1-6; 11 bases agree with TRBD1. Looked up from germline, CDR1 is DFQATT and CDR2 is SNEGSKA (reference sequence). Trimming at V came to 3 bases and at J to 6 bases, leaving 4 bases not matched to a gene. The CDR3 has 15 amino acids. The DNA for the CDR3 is TGCAGTGCTAGGGCCGGGACAGGGGGTAATTCACCCCTCCACTTT. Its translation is CSARAGTGGNSPLHF.

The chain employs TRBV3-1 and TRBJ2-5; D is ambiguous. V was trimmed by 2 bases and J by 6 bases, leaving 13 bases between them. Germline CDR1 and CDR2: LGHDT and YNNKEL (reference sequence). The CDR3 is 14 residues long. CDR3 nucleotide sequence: TGTGCCAGCAGCCAAAGCATAGGCTCCCAGACCCAGTACTTC. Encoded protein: CASSQSIGSQTQYF.

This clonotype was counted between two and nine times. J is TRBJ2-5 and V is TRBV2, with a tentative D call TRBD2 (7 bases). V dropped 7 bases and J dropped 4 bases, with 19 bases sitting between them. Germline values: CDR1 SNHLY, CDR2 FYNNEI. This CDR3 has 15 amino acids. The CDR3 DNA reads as TGTGCCAGCAAGTCGGGGGGCCCATCGGGAGAGACCCAGTACTTC. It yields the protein CASKSGGPSGETQYF.

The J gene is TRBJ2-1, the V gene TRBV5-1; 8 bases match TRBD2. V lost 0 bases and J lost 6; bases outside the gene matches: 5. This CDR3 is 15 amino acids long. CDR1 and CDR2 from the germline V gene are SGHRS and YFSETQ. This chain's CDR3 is CASSLGGGPVNEQFF. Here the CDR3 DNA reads TGCGCCAGCAGCTTGGGCGGGGGGCCGGTCAATGAGCAGTTCTTC.

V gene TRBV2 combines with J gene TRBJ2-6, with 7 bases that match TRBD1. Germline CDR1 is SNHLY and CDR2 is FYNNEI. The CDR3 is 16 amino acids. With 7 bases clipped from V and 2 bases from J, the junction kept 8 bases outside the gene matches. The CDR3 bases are TGTGCCAGCAAGCCGGATCAGGGGGCTGGGGCCAACGTCCTGACTTTC. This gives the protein CASKPDQGAGANVLTF. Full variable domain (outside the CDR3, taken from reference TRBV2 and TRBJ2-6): EPEVTQTPSHQVTQMGQEVILRCVPISNHLYFYWYRQILGQKVEFLVSFYNNEISEKSEIFDDQFSVERPDGSNFTLKIRSTKLEDSAMYFCASKPDQGAGANVLTFGAGSRLTVL.

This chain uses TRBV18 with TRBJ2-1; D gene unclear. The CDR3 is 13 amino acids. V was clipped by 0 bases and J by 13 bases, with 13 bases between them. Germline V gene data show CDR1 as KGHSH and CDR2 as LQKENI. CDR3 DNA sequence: TGTGCCAGCTCACCACCGGTTTTTGAGACCCAGTTCTTC. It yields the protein CASSPPVFETQFF.

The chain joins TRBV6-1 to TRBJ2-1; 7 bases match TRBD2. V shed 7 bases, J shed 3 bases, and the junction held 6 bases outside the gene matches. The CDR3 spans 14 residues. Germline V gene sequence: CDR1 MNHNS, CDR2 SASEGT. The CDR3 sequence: CASNLSGDYNEQFF. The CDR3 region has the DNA TGTGCCAGCAACCTAAGCGGGGACTACAATGAGCAGTTCTTC.

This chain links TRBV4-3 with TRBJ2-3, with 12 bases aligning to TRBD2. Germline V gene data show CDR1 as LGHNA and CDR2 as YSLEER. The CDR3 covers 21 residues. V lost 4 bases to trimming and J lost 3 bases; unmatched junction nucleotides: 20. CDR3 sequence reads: CASSPGQGKTGLAGKTDTQYF. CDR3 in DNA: TGCGCCAGCAGCCCGGGACAGGGTAAAACCGGACTAGCGGGGAAGACAGATACGCAGTATTTT.

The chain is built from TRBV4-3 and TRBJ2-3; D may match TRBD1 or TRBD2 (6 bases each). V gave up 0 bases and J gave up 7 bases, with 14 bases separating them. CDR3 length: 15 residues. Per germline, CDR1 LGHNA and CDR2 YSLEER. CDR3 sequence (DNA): TGCGCCAGCAGCCAAGAAAGGGGGGTGGTTTATACGCAGTATTTT. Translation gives CASSQERGVVYTQYF.

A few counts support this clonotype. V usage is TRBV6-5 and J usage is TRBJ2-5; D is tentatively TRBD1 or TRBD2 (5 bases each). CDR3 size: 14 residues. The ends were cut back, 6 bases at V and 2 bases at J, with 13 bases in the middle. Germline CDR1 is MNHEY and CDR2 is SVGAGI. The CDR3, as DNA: TGTGCCAGCAGCCGGGGACGGAAACAAGAGACCCAGTACTTC. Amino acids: CASSRGRKQETQYF.

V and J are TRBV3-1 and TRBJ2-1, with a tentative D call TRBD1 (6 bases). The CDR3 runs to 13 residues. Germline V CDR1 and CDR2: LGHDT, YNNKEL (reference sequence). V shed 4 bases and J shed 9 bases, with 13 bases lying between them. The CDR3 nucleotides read TGTGCCAGCAGCCTAGTGCAGGGGAGTGAGCAGTTCTTC. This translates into CASSLVQGSEQFF.

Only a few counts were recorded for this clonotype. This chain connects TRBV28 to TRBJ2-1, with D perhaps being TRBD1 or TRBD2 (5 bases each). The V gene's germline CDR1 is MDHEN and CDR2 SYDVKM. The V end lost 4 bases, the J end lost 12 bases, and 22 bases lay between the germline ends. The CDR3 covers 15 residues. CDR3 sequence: CASSSGDRTGRGQFF. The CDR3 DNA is TGTGCCAGCAGTTCCGGGGACCGGACCGGGCGCGGGCAGTTCTTC.